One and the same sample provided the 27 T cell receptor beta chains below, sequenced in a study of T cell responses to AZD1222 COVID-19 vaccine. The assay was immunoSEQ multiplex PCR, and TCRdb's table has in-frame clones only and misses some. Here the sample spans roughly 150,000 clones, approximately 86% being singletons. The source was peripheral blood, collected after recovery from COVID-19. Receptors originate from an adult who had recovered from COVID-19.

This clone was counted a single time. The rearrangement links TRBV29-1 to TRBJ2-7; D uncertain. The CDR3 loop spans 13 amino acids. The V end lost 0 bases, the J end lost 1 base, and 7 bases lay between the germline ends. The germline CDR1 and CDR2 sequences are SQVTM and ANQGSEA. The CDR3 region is CSVEDFISYEQYF. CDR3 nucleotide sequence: TGCAGCGTTGAAGACTTCATTTCCTACGAGCAGTACTTC.

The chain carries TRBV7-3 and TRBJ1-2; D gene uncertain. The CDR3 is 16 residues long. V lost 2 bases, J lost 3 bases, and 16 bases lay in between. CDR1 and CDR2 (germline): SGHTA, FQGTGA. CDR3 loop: CASSLSDRGNHYGYTF. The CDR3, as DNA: TGTGCCAGCAGCTTATCCGATCGGGGAAATCACTATGGCTACACCTTC.

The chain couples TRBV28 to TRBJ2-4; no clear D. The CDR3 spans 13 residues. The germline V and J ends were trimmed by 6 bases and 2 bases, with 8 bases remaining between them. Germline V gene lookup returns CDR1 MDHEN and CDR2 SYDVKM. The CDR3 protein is CASSTRPKNIQYF. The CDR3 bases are TGTGCCAGCAGCACACGCCCCAAAAACATTCAGTACTTC.

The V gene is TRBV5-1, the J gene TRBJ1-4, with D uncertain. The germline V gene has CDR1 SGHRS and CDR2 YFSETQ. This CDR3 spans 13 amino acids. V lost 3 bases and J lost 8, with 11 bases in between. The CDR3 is CASSYDIGEKLFF. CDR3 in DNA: TGCGCCAGCAGCTACGACATAGGGGAAAAACTGTTTTTT.

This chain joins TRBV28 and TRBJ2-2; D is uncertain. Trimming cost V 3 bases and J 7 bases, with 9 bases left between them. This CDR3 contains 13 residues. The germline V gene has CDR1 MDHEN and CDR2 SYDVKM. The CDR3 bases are TGTGCCAGCAGTTTCAATCAGGTCGGGGAGCTGTTTTTT. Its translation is CASSFNQVGELFF.

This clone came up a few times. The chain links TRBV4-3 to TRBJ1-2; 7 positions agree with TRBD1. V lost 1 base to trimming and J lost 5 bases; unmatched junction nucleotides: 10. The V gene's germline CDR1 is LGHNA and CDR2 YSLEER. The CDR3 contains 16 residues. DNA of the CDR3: TGCGCCAGCAGCCAAGTCACGACAGGGAGGGGATATGGCTACACCTTC. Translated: CASSQVTTGRGYGYTF.

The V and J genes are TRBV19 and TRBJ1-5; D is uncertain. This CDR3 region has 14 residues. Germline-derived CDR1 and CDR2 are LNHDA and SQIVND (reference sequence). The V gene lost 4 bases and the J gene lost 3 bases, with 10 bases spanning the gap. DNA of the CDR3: TGTGCCAGTAGTAGGCAACCTTCCAATCAGCCCCAGCATTTT. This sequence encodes CASSRQPSNQPQHF.

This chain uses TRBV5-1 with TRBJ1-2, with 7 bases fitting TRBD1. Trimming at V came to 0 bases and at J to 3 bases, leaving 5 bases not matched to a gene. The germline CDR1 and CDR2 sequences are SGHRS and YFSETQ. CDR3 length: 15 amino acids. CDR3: CASSLGEQGHYGYTF. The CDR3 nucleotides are TGCGCCAGCAGCTTGGGGGAACAGGGGCACTATGGCTACACCTTC.

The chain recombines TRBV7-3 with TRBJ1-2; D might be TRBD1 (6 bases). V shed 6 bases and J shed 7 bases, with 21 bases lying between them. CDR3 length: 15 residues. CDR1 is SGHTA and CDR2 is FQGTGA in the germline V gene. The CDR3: CASRYLVRDNSGYTF. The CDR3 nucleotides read TGTGCCAGCAGGTACCTCGTAAGGGACAATTCTGGCTACACCTTC.

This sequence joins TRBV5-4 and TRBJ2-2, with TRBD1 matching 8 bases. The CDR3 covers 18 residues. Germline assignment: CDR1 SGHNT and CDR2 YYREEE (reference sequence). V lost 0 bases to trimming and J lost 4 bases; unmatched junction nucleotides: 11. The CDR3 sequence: CASSLAKQGQGATGELFF. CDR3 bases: TGTGCCAGCAGCTTGGCCAAGCAAGGGCAGGGGGCCACCGGGGAGCTGTTTTTT.

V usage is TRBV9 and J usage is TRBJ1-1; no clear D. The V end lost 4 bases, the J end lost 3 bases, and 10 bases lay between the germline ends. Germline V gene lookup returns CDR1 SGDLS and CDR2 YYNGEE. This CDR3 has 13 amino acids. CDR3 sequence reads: CASSLTGDTEAFF. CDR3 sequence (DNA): TGTGCCAGCAGCCTAACTGGGGACACTGAAGCTTTCTTT.

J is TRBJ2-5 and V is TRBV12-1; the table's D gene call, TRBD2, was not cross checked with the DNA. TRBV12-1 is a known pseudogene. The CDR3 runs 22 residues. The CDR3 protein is CASTTTEVVGSGGLPPFLFRYF. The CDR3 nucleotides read TGTGCCAGCACCACTACCGAGGTGGTAGGTTCCGGGGGTCTTCCCCCCTTTTTGTTCAGGTACTTC.

Here the CDR3 reads CASSQDYGGALGGYTF. Here the CDR3 DNA reads TGTGCCAGCAGCCAAGATTATGGGGGCGCCTTGGGGGGCTACACCTTC. This sequence joins TRBV14 and TRBJ1-2, with D possibly being TRBD1 (6 bases). The CDR3 consists of 16 residues. Trimming left V 0 bases short and J 8 bases short, with 19 bases between. Germline V gene sequence: CDR1 SGHDN, CDR2 FVKESK.

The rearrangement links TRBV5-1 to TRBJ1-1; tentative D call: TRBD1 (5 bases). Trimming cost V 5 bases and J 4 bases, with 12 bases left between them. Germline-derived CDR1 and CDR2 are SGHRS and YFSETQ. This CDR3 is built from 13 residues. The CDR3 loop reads CASRGVGSTEAFF. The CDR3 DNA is TGCGCCAGCAGAGGGGTGGGATCCACTGAAGCTTTCTTT.

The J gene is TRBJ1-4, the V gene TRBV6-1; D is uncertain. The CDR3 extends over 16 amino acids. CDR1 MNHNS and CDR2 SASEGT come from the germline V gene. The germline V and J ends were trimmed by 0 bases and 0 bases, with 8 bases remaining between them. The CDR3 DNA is TGTGCCAGCAGTGAAGCCTCACAAACAACTAATGAAAAACTGTTTTTT. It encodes CASSEASQTTNEKLFF.

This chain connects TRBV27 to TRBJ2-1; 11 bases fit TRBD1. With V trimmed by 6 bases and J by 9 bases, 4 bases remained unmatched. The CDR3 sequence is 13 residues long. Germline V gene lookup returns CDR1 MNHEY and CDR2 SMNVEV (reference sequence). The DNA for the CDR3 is TGTGCCAGCAGGAGGACAGGGGGCGGTGAGCAGTTCTTC. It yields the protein CASRRTGGGEQFF.

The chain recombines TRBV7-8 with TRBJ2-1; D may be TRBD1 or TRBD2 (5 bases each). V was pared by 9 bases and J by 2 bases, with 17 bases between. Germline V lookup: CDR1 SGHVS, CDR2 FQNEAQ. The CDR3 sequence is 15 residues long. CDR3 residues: CASQDRDGAYNEQFF. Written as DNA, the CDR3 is TGTGCCAGTCAGGACCGGGACGGAGCCTACAATGAGCAGTTCTTC. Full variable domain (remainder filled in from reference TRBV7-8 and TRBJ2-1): GAGVSQSPRYKVAKRGQDVALRCDPISGHVSLFWYQQALGQGPEFLTYFQNEAQLDKSGLPSDRFFAERPEGSVSTLKIQRTQQEDSAVYLCASQDRDGAYNEQFFGPGTRLTVL.

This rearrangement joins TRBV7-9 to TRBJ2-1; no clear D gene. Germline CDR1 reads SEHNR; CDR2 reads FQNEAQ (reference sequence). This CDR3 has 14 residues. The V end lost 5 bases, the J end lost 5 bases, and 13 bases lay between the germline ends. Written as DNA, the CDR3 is TGTGCCAGCAGCCCGAGCCCACGTAACAATGAGCAGTTCTTC. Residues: CASSPSPRNNEQFF.

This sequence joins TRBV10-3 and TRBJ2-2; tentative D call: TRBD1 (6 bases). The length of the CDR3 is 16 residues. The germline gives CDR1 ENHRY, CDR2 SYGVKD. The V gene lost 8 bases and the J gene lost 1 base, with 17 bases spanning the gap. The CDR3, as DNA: TGTGCCATCCAACCGTCCGGACAGATGAACACCGGGGAGCTGTTTTTT. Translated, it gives CAIQPSGQMNTGELFF.

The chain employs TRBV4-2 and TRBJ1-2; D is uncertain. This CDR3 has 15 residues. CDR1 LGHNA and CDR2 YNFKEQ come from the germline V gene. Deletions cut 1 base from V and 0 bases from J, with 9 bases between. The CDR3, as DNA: TGTGCCAGCAGCCAAGTGGCATTCACTAACTATGGCTACACCTTC. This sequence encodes CASSQVAFTNYGYTF.

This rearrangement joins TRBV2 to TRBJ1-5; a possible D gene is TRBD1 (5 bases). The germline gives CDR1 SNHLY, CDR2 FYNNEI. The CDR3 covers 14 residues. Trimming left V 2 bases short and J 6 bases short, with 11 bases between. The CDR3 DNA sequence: TGTGCCAGCAGTGAATCTGGGGGGGGTCAGCCCCAGCATTTT. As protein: CASSESGGGQPQHF.

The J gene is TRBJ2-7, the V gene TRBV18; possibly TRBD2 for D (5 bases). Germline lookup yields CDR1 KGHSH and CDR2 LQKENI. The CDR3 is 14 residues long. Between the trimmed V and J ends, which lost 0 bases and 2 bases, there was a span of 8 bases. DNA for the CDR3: TGTGCCAGCTCACCACCGCCGGGAACCTACGAGCAGTACTTC. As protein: CASSPPPGTYEQYF.

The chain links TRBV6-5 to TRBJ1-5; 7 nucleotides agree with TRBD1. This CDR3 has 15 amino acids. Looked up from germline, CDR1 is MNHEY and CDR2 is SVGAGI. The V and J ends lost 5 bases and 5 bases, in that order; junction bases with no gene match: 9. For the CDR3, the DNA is TGTGCCAGCAGTCGACAGGGAGCCGGGGATCAGCCCCAGCATTTT. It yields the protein CASSRQGAGDQPQHF.

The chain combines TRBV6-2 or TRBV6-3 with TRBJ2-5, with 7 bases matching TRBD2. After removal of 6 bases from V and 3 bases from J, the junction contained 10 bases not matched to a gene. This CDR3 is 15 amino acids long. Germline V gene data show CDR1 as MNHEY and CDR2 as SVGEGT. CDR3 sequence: CASSPTLAEKETQYF. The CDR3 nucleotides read TGTGCCAGCAGCCCCACCCTAGCGGAAAAAGAGACCCAGTACTTC.

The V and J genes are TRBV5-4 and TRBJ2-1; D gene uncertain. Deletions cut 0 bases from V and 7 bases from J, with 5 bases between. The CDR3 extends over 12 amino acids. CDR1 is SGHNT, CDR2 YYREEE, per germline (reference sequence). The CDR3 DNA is TGTGCCAGCAGCTTGGGCGGTAATGAGCAGTTCTTC. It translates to CASSLGGNEQFF.

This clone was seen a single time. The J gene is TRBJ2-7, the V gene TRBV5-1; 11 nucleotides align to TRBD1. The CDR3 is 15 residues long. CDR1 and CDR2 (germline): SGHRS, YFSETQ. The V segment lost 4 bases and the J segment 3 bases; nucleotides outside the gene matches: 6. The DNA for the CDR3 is TGCGCCAGCAGCCCAAGGACAGGGGGCAGCTACGAGCAGTACTTC. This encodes CASSPRTGGSYEQYF.

The chain's CDR3 is CASSYGTGPNGYTF. For the CDR3, the DNA is TGTGCCAGCAGTTACGGGACAGGGCCCAATGGCTACACCTTC. This rearrangement joins TRBV6-2 or TRBV6-3 to TRBJ1-2; TRBD1 aligns across 9 bases. Germline V gives CDR1 MNHEY, CDR2 SVGEGT. CDR3 size: 14 residues. Losses at the gene ends were 2 bases for V and 6 bases for J; bases not matched to a gene: 4.